One and the same sample provided the 21 T cell receptor beta chains below, sequenced in a study of neurological immune-mediated disorders. Using its own MiXCR run on the 5' RACE reads, TCRdb lists one record per CDR3 protein. This table holds 50,000 to 80,000 distinct CDR3 sequences, 4.5% found once. The source material was PBMCs. These receptors originate from a young man with multiple sclerosis.

The chain employs TRBV2 and TRBJ2-5, with 10 bases lining up with TRBD2. The CDR3 has 17 amino acids. After removal of 2 bases from V and 0 bases from J, the junction contained 6 bases not matched to a gene. Germline loops: CDR1 SNHLY, CDR2 FYNNEI. The chain's CDR3 is CASSELRLAGDQETQYF. The DNA for the CDR3 is TGTGCCAGCAGTGAATTGCGGCTAGCGGGGGACCAAGAGACCCAGTACTTC.

This clonotype was seen repeatedly, ten times or more. The rearrangement uses TRBV11-2 and TRBJ1-5; D perhaps matches TRBD1 (5 bases). CDR3 length: 13 residues. Per germline, CDR1 SGHAT and CDR2 FQNNGV. The ends were cut back, 0 bases at V and 7 bases at J, with 7 bases in the middle. The DNA of the CDR3 is TGTGCCAGCAGCTTAGATGGGGCACAGCCCCAGCATTTT. It yields the protein CASSLDGAQPQHF.

In regard to this clonotype: Compared with germline, one end of the junction differs, possibly owing to a read error. The CDR3 nucleotides are TGTGCCAGCAGCTTGGACCCCGATCAGCCCCAGAATTTT. Translation gives CASSLDPDQPQNF. V is TRBV5-5 and J is TRBJ1-5; D is uncertain. The CDR3 spans 13 residues. The germline V gene encodes CDR1 SGHKS and CDR2 YYEKEE (reference sequence).

This clonotype has a count of ten or more. The chain carries TRBV10-3 and TRBJ1-4, with D unresolved. V lost 4 bases and J 3 bases, leaving 15 bases between the germline ends. From germline, CDR1 is ENHRY and CDR2 SYGVKD. The CDR3 has 16 residues. The DNA for the CDR3 is TGTGCCATCAGTGCCACGGGCAGACTTTCTAATGAAAAACTGTTTTTT. It yields the protein CAISATGRLSNEKLFF.

This clonotype has ten or more counts. The junction and the germline gene differ at one end; a read error may be behind it. The V and J genes are TRBV11-2 and TRBJ2-3; no firm D call. The CDR3 sequence is 15 residues long. Germline CDR1 is SGHAT and CDR2 is FQNNGV. CDR3 nucleotides: TGTGCCAGCAGTTTAGAGCCCTTTAGCACAGATACGCAGTATTTT. Its protein product is CASSLEPFSTDTQYF. The full variable domain, with the rest looked up from reference TRBV11-2 and TRBJ2-3, is EAGVAQSPRYKIIEKRQSVAFWCNPISGHATLYWYQQILGQGPKLLIQFQNNGVVDDSQLPKDRFSAERLKGVDSTLKIQPAKLEDSAVYLCASSLEPFSTDTQYFGPGTRLTVL.

With regard to this clonotype: This may be a read error, as it is one base from a much larger clone. The CDR3 bases are TGCGCCAGCAGGAGAAGCGCGCTAGATGGCTACACCTTC. Encoded protein: CASRRSALDGYTF. The chain links TRBV10-2 to TRBJ1-2; unclear D gene. CDR3 length: 13 residues. Germline CDR1 WSHSY, CDR2 SAAADI. The ends were cut back, 6 bases at V and 6 bases at J, with 14 bases in the middle.

This clonotype came up many times. V and J are TRBV20-1 and TRBJ1-1, with 9 bases fitting TRBD1. CDR1 and CDR2 from the germline V gene are DFQATT and SNEGSKA (reference sequence). The CDR3 loop spans 13 amino acids. Trimming at V came to 5 bases and at J to 4 bases, leaving 5 bases not matched to a gene. In DNA form, the CDR3 reads TGCAGTGCTCGGACAGGGGCGAGCACTGAAGCTTTCTTT. It translates to CSARTGASTEAFF.

This clonotype was picked up many times. V is TRBV29-1 and J is TRBJ1-1; 9 bases agree with TRBD1. Per germline, CDR1 SQVTM and CDR2 ANQGSEA. V was clipped by 4 bases and J by 4 bases; unmatched bases: 7. The CDR3 length is 14 residues. The CDR3 DNA sequence: TGCAGCGTTGGTCCGGGACAGGGTGTCACTGAAGCTTTCTTT. Translated, it gives CSVGPGQGVTEAFF.

At least ten counts were recorded for this clonotype. This chain uses TRBV5-6 with TRBJ2-7; D is undetermined. The CDR3 has 14 residues. Trimming cost V 0 bases and J 4 bases, with 11 bases left between them. Germline CDR1 SGHDT, CDR2 YYEEEE. The CDR3 reads CASSLASSLYEQYV. As DNA, the CDR3 is TGTGCCAGCAGCTTGGCGTCATCGTTGTACGAGCAGTACGTC.

This clonotype was counted ten times or more. The rearrangement uses TRBV5-1 and TRBJ2-3; the D gene is possibly TRBD1 (6 bases). This CDR3 contains 16 residues. Looked up from germline, CDR1 is SGHRS and CDR2 is YFSETQ. Trimming left V 2 bases short and J 0 bases short, with 13 bases between. CDR3 loop: CASSFPGQKSTDTQYF. Written as DNA, the CDR3 is TGCGCCAGCAGCTTTCCCGGACAGAAAAGCACAGATACGCAGTATTTT.

With regard to this clonotype: This could be a read error, since a much larger clone is one nucleotide away. The chain joins TRBV5-1 to TRBJ2-2; perhaps TRBD2 as D (6 bases). This CDR3 is 15 amino acids long. Looked up from germline, CDR1 is SGHRS and CDR2 is YFSETQ. The CDR3 sequence: CSSSLAGRPAGELFF. CDR3 in DNA: TGCTCCAGCAGCTTGGCAGGGAGGCCGGCCGGGGAGCTGTTTTTT. The full variable domain, completed using reference TRBV5-1 and TRBJ2-2, is KAGVTQTPRYLIKTRGQQVTLSCSPISGHRSVSWYQQTPGQGLQFLFEYFSETQRNKGNFPGRFSGRQFSNSRSEMNVSTLELGDSALYLCSSSLAGRPAGELFFGEGSRLTVL.

The rearrangement joins TRBV9 to TRBJ1-1; D unclear. CDR3 size: 14 residues. Trimming shortened V by 0 bases and J by 5 bases, and 11 bases separated the two germline ends. CDR1 is SGDLS, CDR2 YYNGEE, per germline. In DNA form, the CDR3 reads TGTGCCAGCAGCGTAGGAGGAAAGGAGACTGAAGCTTTCTTT. Translating it yields CASSVGGKETEAFF.

This clonotype was counted once. It may be a read error: a sequence one base away is much more abundant. This chain links TRBV2 with TRBJ1-1; perhaps TRBD1 as D (5 bases). This CDR3 has 13 amino acids. Looked up from germline, CDR1 is SNHLY and CDR2 is FYNNEI. In DNA, the CDR3 is TGTGCCAGCAGCGGAGGGGTGAACAATGAAGCTTTCTTT. This gives the protein CASSGGVNNEAFF.

This clonotype was observed at least ten times. The CDR3 loop reads CASSSNGRPAFF. For the CDR3, the DNA is TGTGCCAGCAGCTCAAACGGCAGACCAGCTTTCTTT. This rearrangement joins TRBV13 to TRBJ1-1; D not certain. The CDR3 extends over 12 amino acids. Germline lookup yields CDR1 PRHDT and CDR2 FYEKMQ (reference sequence). Trimming stripped 4 bases from V and 10 bases from J, with 13 bases between.

The table lists this clonotype with many counts. The chain couples TRBV11-2 to TRBJ2-2; 8 positions agree with TRBD1. V dropped 5 bases and J dropped 5; count of bases not matched to a gene: 4. The CDR3 length is 14 residues. Germline V lookup: CDR1 SGHAT, CDR2 FQNNGV. CDR3 nucleotide sequence: TGTGCCAGCAGCAAGGGGACAGGAACCGGGGAGCTGTTTTTT. Amino acids: CASSKGTGTGELFF.

The chain is built from TRBV18 and TRBJ1-2; maybe TRBD1 (6 bases). The CDR3 consists of 15 residues. The ends were cut back, 8 bases at V and 2 bases at J, with 18 bases in the middle. Germline lookup yields CDR1 KGHSH and CDR2 LQKENI. In nucleotides, the CDR3 is TGTGCCAGCGCAACCACCGGACAGTCCAACTATGGCTACACCTTC. It specifies CASATTGQSNYGYTF.

The table lists this clonotype with many counts. The chain is built from TRBV5-1 and TRBJ2-7; no clear D gene. The V end was cut by 1 base, the J end by 2 bases, with 10 bases between. From germline, CDR1 is SGHRS and CDR2 YFSETQ. The CDR3 loop spans 14 amino acids. The CDR3 spells CASSLSGAAYEQYF. The CDR3 DNA is TGCGCCAGCAGCTTGAGTGGTGCGGCCTACGAGCAGTACTTC.

By sample share, this clonotype is medium-sized (0.01 to 0.1%). The chain carries TRBV9 and TRBJ2-3; D is perhaps TRBD1 (6 bases). The CDR3 consists of 17 residues. Trimming stripped 3 bases from V and 1 base from J, with 18 bases between. Germline V gene data show CDR1 as SGDLS and CDR2 as YYNGEE. The CDR3 sequence: CASSANVATGGTDTQYF. The CDR3 DNA reads TGTGCCAGCAGCGCCAACGTAGCGACAGGCGGCACAGATACGCAGTATTTT.

This clonotype was counted many times. V gene TRBV6-6 combines with J gene TRBJ1-6; perhaps TRBD1 as D (5 bases). Trimming removed 6 bases at V and 6 bases at J, with 18 bases between. Germline lookup yields CDR1 MNHNY and CDR2 SVGAGI (reference sequence). The CDR3 is 16 amino acids. The CDR3 sequence is CASRSPTQGTNSPLHF. CDR3 coding DNA: TGTGCCAGCAGATCCCCCACGCAGGGCACTAATTCACCCCTCCACTTT.

In this sample, this clonotype turned up many times. This sequence joins TRBV20-1 and TRBJ2-7; D is unclear. The CDR3 runs to 13 residues. CDR1 is DFQATT, CDR2 SNEGSKA, per germline (reference sequence). The V gene lost 0 bases and the J gene lost 1 base, with 7 bases spanning the gap. CDR3 amino acids: CSARDYRSYEQYF. The CDR3 DNA follows: TGCAGTGCTAGAGATTATAGGTCCTACGAGCAGTACTTC.

This clonotype was seen many times. The V and J genes are TRBV7-6 and TRBJ1-5, with unresolved D. Germline-derived CDR1 and CDR2 are SGHVS and FNYEAQ. This CDR3 comprises 12 residues. V lost 4 bases to trimming and J lost 9 bases, with 10 bases between them. The CDR3 bases are TGTGCCAGCAGCTCATCCTGGGGGCCCCAGCATTTT. Encoded protein: CASSSSWGPQHF.